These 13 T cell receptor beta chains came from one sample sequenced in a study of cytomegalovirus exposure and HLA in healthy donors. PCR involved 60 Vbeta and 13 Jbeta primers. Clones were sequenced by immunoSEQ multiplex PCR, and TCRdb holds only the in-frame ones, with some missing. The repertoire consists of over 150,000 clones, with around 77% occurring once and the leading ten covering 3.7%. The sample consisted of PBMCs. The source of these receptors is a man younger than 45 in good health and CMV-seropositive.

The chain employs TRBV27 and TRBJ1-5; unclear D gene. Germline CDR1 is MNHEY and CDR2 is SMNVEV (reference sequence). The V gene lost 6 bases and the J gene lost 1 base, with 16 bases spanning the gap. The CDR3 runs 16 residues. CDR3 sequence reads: CASSRSGINSNQPQHF. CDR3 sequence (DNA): TGTGCCAGCAGCCGTTCCGGGATCAACAGCAATCAGCCCCAGCATTTT.

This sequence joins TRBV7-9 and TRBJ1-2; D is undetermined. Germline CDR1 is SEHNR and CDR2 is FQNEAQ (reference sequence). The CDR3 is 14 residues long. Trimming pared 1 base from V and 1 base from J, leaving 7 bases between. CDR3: CASSLVVSNYGYTF. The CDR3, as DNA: TGTGCCAGCAGCTTAGTCGTCAGTAACTATGGCTACACCTTC.

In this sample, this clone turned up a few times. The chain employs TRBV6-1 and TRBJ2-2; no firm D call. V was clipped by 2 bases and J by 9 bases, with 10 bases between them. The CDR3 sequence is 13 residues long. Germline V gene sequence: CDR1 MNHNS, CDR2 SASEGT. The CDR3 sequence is CASSETVPRELFF. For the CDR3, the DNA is TGTGCCAGCAGTGAAACGGTTCCCCGGGAGCTGTTTTTT.

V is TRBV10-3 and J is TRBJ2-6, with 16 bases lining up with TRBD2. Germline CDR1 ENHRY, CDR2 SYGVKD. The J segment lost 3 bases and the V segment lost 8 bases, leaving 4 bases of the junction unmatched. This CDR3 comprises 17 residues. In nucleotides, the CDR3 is TGTGCCATCGAGGGACTAGCGGGGGGGAGTGGGGCCAACGTCCTGACTTTC. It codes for CAIEGLAGGSGANVLTF.

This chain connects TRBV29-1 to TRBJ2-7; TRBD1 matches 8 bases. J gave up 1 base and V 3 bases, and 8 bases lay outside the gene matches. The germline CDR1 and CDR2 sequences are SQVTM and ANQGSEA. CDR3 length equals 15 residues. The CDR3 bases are TGCAGCGTTGAGTTCCCGGGACAGGAATCCTACGAGCAGTACTTC. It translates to CSVEFPGQESYEQYF.

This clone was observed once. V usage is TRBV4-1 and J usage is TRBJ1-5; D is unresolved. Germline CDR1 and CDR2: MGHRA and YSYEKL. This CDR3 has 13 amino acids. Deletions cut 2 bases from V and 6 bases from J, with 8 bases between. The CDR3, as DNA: TGCGCCAGCAGCCAAACGGGAGGTCAGCCCCAGCATTTT. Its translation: CASSQTGGQPQHF.

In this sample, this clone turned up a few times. In DNA, the CDR3 is TGTGCCAGCAGTCCCCTACAGGGAAGCAATCAGCCCCAGCATTTT. Translation: CASSPLQGSNQPQHF. The chain joins TRBV27 to TRBJ1-5; possibly TRBD1 for D (6 bases). The CDR3 runs to 15 residues. V was trimmed by 5 bases and J by 1 base, leaving 12 bases between them. Germline assignment: CDR1 MNHEY and CDR2 SMNVEV (reference sequence).

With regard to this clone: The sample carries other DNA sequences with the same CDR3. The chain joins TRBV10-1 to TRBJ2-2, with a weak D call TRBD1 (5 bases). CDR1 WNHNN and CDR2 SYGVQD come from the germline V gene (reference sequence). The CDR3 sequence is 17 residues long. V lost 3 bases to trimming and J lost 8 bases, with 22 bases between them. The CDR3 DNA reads TGCGCCAGCAGTGATGGCGGAGCAACAGGTTCTGGGGGGGAGCTGTTTTTT. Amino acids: CASSDGGATGSGGELFF.

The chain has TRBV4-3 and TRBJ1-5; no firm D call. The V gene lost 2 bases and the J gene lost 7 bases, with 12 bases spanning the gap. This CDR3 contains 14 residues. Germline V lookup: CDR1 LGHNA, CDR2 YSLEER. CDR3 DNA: TGCGCCAGCAGCCAAATGGAAGGAGTGCAGCCCCAGCATTTT. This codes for CASSQMEGVQPQHF.

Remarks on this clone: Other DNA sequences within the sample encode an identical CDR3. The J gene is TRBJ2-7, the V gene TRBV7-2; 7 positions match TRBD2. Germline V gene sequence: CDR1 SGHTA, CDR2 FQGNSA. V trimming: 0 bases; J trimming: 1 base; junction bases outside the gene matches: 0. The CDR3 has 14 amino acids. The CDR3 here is CASSLAGGSYEQYF. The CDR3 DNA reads TGTGCCAGCAGCTTAGCGGGGGGGTCCTACGAGCAGTACTTC.

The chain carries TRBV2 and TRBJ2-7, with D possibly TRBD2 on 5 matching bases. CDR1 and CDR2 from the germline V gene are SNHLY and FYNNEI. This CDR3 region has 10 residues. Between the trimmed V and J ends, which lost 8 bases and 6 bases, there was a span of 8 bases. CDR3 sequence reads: CASDGGEQYF. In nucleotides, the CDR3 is TGTGCCAGCGACGGAGGCGAGCAGTACTTC.

CDR3 in amino acids: CASRAEGTIYF. The CDR3 nucleotides are TGTGCCAGCAGGGCAGAGGGAACCATATATTTT. V and J are TRBV7-9 and TRBJ1-3; D is unresolved. From germline, CDR1 is SEHNR and CDR2 FQNEAQ (reference sequence). This CDR3 is 11 amino acids long. The V gene lost 6 bases and the J gene lost 10 bases, with 10 bases spanning the gap.

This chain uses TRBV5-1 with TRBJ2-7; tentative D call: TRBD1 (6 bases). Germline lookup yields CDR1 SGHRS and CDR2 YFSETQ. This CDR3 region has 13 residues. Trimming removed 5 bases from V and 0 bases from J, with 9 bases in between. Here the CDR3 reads CASRRTDSYEQYF. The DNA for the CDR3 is TGCGCCAGCAGGCGGACAGACTCCTACGAGCAGTACTTC.